This T cell receptor beta chain was profiled in a study of regulatory T cells in long-lasting Graves disease. General study results and limits: A limited number of samples was an acknowledged limitation. Patients whose Graves' disease persisted exhibited lower TCR diversity than those newly diagnosed. Persistent disease showed a preference for TRBV28, TRBJ1-2 and TRBJ2-5.

This clonotype was seen many times. Antigen unknown. Described time point: persistent/refractory GD, antithyroid drugs over 5 years with positive TRAb. Isolated PBMC RNA provided the starting material for the TCR library. Enrollment of patients was through an endocrinology department in Xi'an, China. With iRepertoire HTBI primers and Arm-PCR of CDR3 regions, TCR beta libraries were built. Using its own MiXCR run on the multiplex PCR reads, TCRdb lists one record per CDR3 protein. The data contain 310,000 or so distinct CDR3 sequences, roughly a fifth of them seen just once; the ten biggest clones take up 25% to 30%. CDR1 is SGHVS and CDR2 is FQNEAQ in the germline V gene. V was cut by 4 bases and J by 1 base, with 7 bases left in between. The CDR3 consists of 13 residues.

The chain uses TRBV7-8 and TRBJ2-5; a possible D gene is TRBD1 (6 bases). This sequence originates from a female donor with Graves disease. The sequencing here drew on peripheral blood mononuclear cells (PBMCs), taken when the disease was refractory, from a patient treated with antithyroid drugs. CDR3 DNA sequence: TGTGCCAGCAGCTGGGACATCCAAGAGACCCAGTACTTC. This codes for CASSWDIQETQYF.